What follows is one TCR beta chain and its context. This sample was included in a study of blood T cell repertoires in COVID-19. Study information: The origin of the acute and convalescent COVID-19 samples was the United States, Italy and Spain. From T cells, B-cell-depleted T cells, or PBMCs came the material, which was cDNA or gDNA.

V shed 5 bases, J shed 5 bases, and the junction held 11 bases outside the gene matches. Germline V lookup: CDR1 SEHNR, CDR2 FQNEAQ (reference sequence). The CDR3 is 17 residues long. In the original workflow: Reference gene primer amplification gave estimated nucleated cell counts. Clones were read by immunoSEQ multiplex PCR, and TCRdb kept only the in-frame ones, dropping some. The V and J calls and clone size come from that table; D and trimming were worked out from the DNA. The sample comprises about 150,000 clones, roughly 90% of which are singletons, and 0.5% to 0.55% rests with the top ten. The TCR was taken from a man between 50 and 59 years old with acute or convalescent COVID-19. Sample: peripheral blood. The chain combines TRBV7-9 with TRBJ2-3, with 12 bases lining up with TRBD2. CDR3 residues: CASSPRTSGKPQDTQYF. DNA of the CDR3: TGTGCCAGCAGCCCGCGGACTAGCGGGAAACCCCAAGATACGCAGTATTTT. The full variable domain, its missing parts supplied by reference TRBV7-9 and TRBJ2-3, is DTGVSQNPRHKITKRGQNVTFRCDPISEHNRLYWYRQTLGQGPEFLTYFQNEAQLEKSRLLSDRFSAERPKGSFSTLEIQRTEQGDSAMYLCASSPRTSGKPQDTQYFGPGTRLTVL.